The rows below give T cell receptor beta chains drawn from one sample of a study of B cell selection in AIRE deficiency. Profiled with immunoSEQ multiplex PCR; TCRdb holds only in-frame clones, not every one. The sample lists roughly 23,000 clones, approximately 96% occurring once. The sample comprised CD4+CD127+ conventional T cells sorted from PBMCs. The origin of the receptors is a human donor in good health. Both conserved end residues are part of each CDR3.

v_call	j_call	cdr3_aa
TRBV5-4	TRBJ2-4	CASSLGLAKEAKNIQYF
TRBV2	TRBJ2-2	CASRPGEVGTGELFF
TRBV20-1	TRBJ2-7	CSARVGDEQYF
TRBV19	TRBJ2-2	CASSMDRGRPGELFF
TRBV5-1	TRBJ2-3	CASSLDSGGSTDTQYF
TRBV5-4	TRBJ2-7	CASSLARGRGPLLEQYF
TRBV18	TRBJ1-4	CASSPIAYATNEKLFF
TRBV27	TRBJ1-1	CASRGGGMNTEAFF
TRBV30	TRBJ1-5	CAWSEWRGNQPQHF
TRBV6-4	TRBJ2-1	CASSDPPGNREFF
TRBV27	TRBJ1-2	CASSLSPLVPGQGSEPYGYTF
TRBV25-1	TRBJ1-1	CASSERQGAVTEAFF
TRBV7-3	TRBJ2-1	CASGLGYNEQFF
TRBV9	TRBJ2-5	CASSVAFGGGWETQYF
TRBV19	TRBJ2-7	CASSISSLPGRTLGSYEQYF
TRBV6-5	TRBJ2-5	CASSFWTGKGEETQYF
TRBV19	TRBJ1-4	CASRSGTGYEKLFF
TRBV19	TRBJ2-7	CASSMGQGIYEQYF
TRBV11-2	TRBJ1-3	CASSLRLEYGNTIYF
TRBV2	TRBJ2-2	CASRPGWGPGELFF
TRBV6-4	TRBJ1-1	CASSDLSGFRTEAFF
TRBV6-1	TRBJ1-6	CASIALYSNSPLHF
TRBV28	TRBJ1-3	CASSLKPRTGGDTIYF
TRBV7-8	TRBJ1-1	CASSLTESGEAFF
TRBV7-9	TRBJ1-1	CASSLGTGDTEAFF
TRBV28	TRBJ2-7	CASSLPGTGAVYEQYF
TRBV5-4	TRBJ2-7	CASSLGEGLSYEQYF
TRBV4-1	TRBJ2-7	CASSLLRQVSYEQYF
TRBV6-1	TRBJ2-3	CASSGGQGSTDTQYF
TRBV7-9	TRBJ2-7	CASSLGATRVEEQYF
TRBV19	TRBJ2-3	CASSLGDTQYF
TRBV6-5	TRBJ1-5	CASSSGQGHNQPQHF
TRBV7-9	TRBJ2-7	CASSLPGQGANEQYF
TRBV6-6	TRBJ1-1	CASRIRGNTEAFF
TRBV28	TRBJ1-2	CASSLLLGGQGYTF
TRBV2	TRBJ1-5	CATRGFGQPQHF
TRBV5-1	TRBJ1-2	CASSLAGNYGYTF
TRBV5-1	TRBJ1-1	CASSRLGQGSSEAFF
TRBV12-5	TRBJ2-5	CASGLAETQYF
TRBV9	TRBJ2-4	CASSVGVMGLAKNIQYF
TRBV10-3	TRBJ1-4	CAISESGAGNEKLFF
TRBV11-2	TRBJ1-5	CASSLEGQGRPQPQHF
TRBV7-8	TRBJ1-4	CASSLGPGTGHSEQFF
TRBV10-2	TRBJ1-5	CASSAPAGRTGHQPQHF
TRBV28	TRBJ1-4	CASRKSTGGYYSDEKLFF
TRBV29-1	TRBJ1-1	CSVESRGNTEAFF
TRBV5-4	TRBJ2-1	CASSSHRESSYNEQFF
TRBV7-2	TRBJ1-1	CASSLVGNTEAFF
TRBV10-3	TRBJ1-5	CAISAGRAQPQHF
TRBV2	TRBJ2-2	CASSEYRLAGQGELFF
TRBV10-2	TRBJ2-1	CASSEFPPKRGDCEQFF
TRBV7-9	TRBJ2-1	CASSLSYRDNNEQFF
TRBV7-8	TRBJ2-1	CASSPQTNEQFF